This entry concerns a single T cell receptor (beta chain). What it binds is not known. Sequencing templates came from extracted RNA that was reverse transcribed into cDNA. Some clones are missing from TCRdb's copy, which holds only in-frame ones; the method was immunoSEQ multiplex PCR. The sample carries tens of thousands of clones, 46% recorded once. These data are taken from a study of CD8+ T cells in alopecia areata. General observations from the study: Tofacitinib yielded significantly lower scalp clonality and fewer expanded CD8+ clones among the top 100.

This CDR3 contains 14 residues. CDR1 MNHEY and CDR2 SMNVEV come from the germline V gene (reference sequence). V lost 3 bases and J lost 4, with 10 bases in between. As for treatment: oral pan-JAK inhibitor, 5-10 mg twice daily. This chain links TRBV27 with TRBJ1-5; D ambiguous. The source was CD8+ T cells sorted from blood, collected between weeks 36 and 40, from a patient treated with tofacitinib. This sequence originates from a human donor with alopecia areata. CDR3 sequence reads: CASSFLGANQPQHF. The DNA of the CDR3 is TGTGCCAGCAGTTTTCTCGGAGCGAATCAGCCCCAGCATTTT.